This T cell receptor (beta chain) was sequenced in a study of response to subunit inactivated influenza vaccine. TCRdb re-called the RT-PCR reads through MiXCR, storing one row per CDR3 protein. The repertoire holds around 650,000 distinct CDR3 sequences, with roughly 14% as singletons. V gave up 9 bases and J gave up 6 bases, with 3 bases separating them. The CDR3 is made up of 9 amino acids. Per germline, CDR1 SGHRS and CDR2 YFSETQ. The receptor was isolated from a man aged 50 or older who received an inactivated influenza vaccine. This sequence joins TRBV5-1 and TRBJ1-4; D is undetermined. The sample in question was PBMCs from blood, obtained 12 days after vaccination. This chain's CDR3 is CATHEKLFF. CDR3 bases: TGCGCCACCCATGAAAAACTGTTTTTT.